The clone carrying this TCR beta chain was observed many times. The antigen remains unidentified. The data belong to a study of identical twins. Study-wide results and limits: Twins shared out-of-frame alpha sequences with excess low generation probability.

One entry per CDR3 protein results from TCRdb running MiXCR on the 5' RACE reads. The sample lists approximately 600,000 distinct CDR3 sequences, nearly 10% occurring once. This CDR3 region has 15 residues. Between the trimmed V and J ends, which lost 7 bases and 0 bases, there was a span of 15 bases. The same data also contributed to another study, on yellow fever vaccine responses in identical twins. That source notes: Among the twins, the vaccine T cell response reportedly seemed partly convergent and partly personalized.

The chain employs TRBV12-3 or TRBV12-4 and TRBJ1-1; no reliable D call. The clonotype comes from a woman aged 18-30 years in good health. Material: PBMCs. The CDR3 here is CASILGPQMNTEAFF. The CDR3 DNA reads as TGTGCCAGCATCCTAGGCCCCCAGATGAACACTGAAGCTTTCTTT.